Each of the 27 T cell receptor beta chains below was sequenced from the same sample in a study of shared clonotypes between healthy human individuals. Only CD45RO-negative cells positively selected for CCR7 counted as naive CD8 cells, so terminally differentiated effector memory CD45RA+ cells were excluded. Clones were sequenced by immunoSEQ multiplex PCR, and TCRdb holds only the in-frame ones, with some missing. The sample yields over 2 million clones, about 95% seen once. Sample: naive CD8+ T cells sorted from blood. The receptors were gathered from a man aged 18 to 30 in good health.

The genes are TRBV6-5 and TRBJ2-7; 9 bases agree with TRBD1. Per the germline V gene, CDR1 is MNHEY and CDR2 is SVGAGI. The CDR3 runs 15 residues. J was trimmed by 2 bases and V by 4 bases; bases with no gene match: 6. Here the CDR3 DNA reads TGTGCCAGCAGTTGGGACAGGGACCTTCCCTACGAGCAGTACTTC. Encoded protein: CASSWDRDLPYEQYF.

V usage is TRBV2 and J usage is TRBJ2-7, with unresolved D. Trimming stripped 2 bases from V and 7 bases from J, with 6 bases between. This CDR3 has 11 amino acids. Germline V gene lookup returns CDR1 SNHLY and CDR2 FYNNEI. The CDR3: CASSESKEQYF. In nucleotides, the CDR3 is TGTGCCAGCAGTGAATCGAAGGAGCAGTACTTC.

The chain carries TRBV7-9 and TRBJ2-3; 9 nucleotides agree with TRBD2. The CDR3 length is 16 residues. The V gene end was trimmed by 4 bases and the J gene end by 3 bases; junction bases not matched to a gene: 8. The germline gives CDR1 SEHNR, CDR2 FQNEAQ (reference sequence). CDR3 region: CASSSPKGLATDTQYF. The DNA for the CDR3 is TGTGCCAGCAGCTCCCCGAAGGGACTAGCTACAGATACGCAGTATTTT.

In this sample, this clone turned up a few times. The chain links TRBV30 to TRBJ1-1; no definite D call. Looked up from germline, CDR1 is GTSNPN and CDR2 is SVGIG (reference sequence). The V gene lost 3 bases and the J gene lost 1 base, with 15 bases spanning the gap. The CDR3 is 15 residues long. In DNA, the CDR3 is TGTGCCTGGAGGGAAGAGACGACCGCGAACACTGAAGCTTTCTTT. Its translation: CAWREETTANTEAFF.

The chain uses TRBV4-1 and TRBJ2-3; 9 bases are a match to TRBD2. The germline CDR1 and CDR2 sequences are MGHRA and YSYEKL. The CDR3 is made up of 15 amino acids. Trimming cost V 0 bases and J 4 bases; bases outside gene matches: 2. The CDR3 loop reads CASSQEGTSPDTQYF. As DNA, the CDR3 is TGCGCCAGCAGCCAAGAAGGGACTAGCCCAGATACGCAGTATTTT.

The chain has TRBV27 and TRBJ2-5; D possibly uses TRBD1 or TRBD2 (5 bases each). CDR1 is MNHEY, CDR2 SMNVEV, per germline (reference sequence). V was shortened by 5 bases and J by 6 bases, with 22 bases between the two germline ends. CDR3 length equals 16 residues. CDR3 amino acids: CASSASRGEVLQTQYF. As DNA, the CDR3 is TGTGCCAGCAGTGCGAGCCGAGGGGAAGTCTTACAGACCCAGTACTTC.

The chain has TRBV6-6 and TRBJ2-7; the D is unclear. Trimming shortened V by 3 bases and J by 6 bases, and 6 bases separated the two germline ends. The germline gives CDR1 MNHNY, CDR2 SVGAGI (reference sequence). CDR3 size: 11 residues. As DNA, the CDR3 is TGTGCCAGCAGTTATGGACGCGAGCAGTACTTC. Its protein product is CASSYGREQYF.

The chain has TRBV6-6 and TRBJ2-7, with 12 bases fitting TRBD1. The V segment lost 7 bases and the J segment 5 bases; nucleotides outside the gene matches: 12. The germline gives CDR1 MNHNY, CDR2 SVGAGI (reference sequence). This CDR3 region has 16 residues. The CDR3 reads CASTPEPGQGAHEQYF. CDR3 in DNA: TGTGCCAGCACCCCTGAACCGGGACAGGGGGCCCACGAGCAGTACTTC.

The sample holds many counts of this clone. The rearrangement uses TRBV7-9 and TRBJ1-1, with D hard to call. The V gene lost 1 base and the J gene lost 3 bases, with 12 bases spanning the gap. The length of the CDR3 is 15 residues. CDR1 is SEHNR, CDR2 FQNEAQ, per germline (reference sequence). CDR3 DNA: TGTGCCAGCAGCTTAGTATTCGAGAGGGACACTGAAGCTTTCTTT. It translates to CASSLVFERDTEAFF.

This clone appeared once. The same CDR3 arises from other DNA sequences in this sample as well. This chain links TRBV28 with TRBJ2-5; D is undetermined. CDR1 MDHEN and CDR2 SYDVKM come from the germline V gene. CDR3 length equals 11 residues. V dropped 3 bases and J dropped 4 bases, with 3 bases sitting between them. Written as DNA, the CDR3 is TGTGCCAGCAGTTTCATAGAGACCCAGTACTTC. It is translated as CASSFIETQYF.

Turning to this clone: The germline gene is not matched at one end of the junction; a read error may be the cause. The chain employs TRBV19 and TRBJ1-2; D remains unclear. This CDR3 contains 11 residues. Germline-derived CDR1 and CDR2 are LNHDA and SQIVND (reference sequence). The CDR3 is CATSEGYGHTF. In DNA form, the CDR3 reads TGTGCCACCTCAGAAGGGTATGGCCACACCTTC.

This chain links TRBV6-1 with TRBJ1-5; TRBD1 is a possible D gene (6 bases). This CDR3 has 15 amino acids. Trimming took 4 bases from V and 0 from J, leaving 10 bases between them. CDR1 is MNHNS, CDR2 SASEGT, per germline. The CDR3 loop reads CASSGYRDSNQPQHF. The CDR3 nucleotides read TGTGCCAGCAGTGGGTACAGGGATAGCAATCAGCCCCAGCATTTT.

Regarding this clone: Other nucleotide sequences from this sample produce the same CDR3. This rearrangement joins TRBV9 to TRBJ2-1; D is perhaps TRBD2 (5 bases). Germline V gives CDR1 SGDLS, CDR2 YYNGEE. The CDR3 extends over 13 amino acids. The ends were cut back, 0 bases at V and 5 bases at J, with 6 bases in the middle. The DNA for the CDR3 is TGTGCCAGCAGCGTAGGGACTCACAATGAGCAGTTCTTC. Residues: CASSVGTHNEQFF.

The chain carries TRBV30 and TRBJ1-1, with D unresolved. The ends were cut back, 1 base at V and 7 bases at J, with 7 bases in the middle. This CDR3 comprises 11 residues. Germline V lookup: CDR1 GTSNPN, CDR2 SVGIG (reference sequence). In DNA, the CDR3 is TGTGCCTGGAGTGCACTTTATGAAGCTTTCTTT. The encoded protein is CAWSALYEAFF. The whole variable domain, filled in from reference TRBV30 and TRBJ1-1, reads SQTIHQWPATLVQPVGSPLSLECTVEGTSNPNLYWYRQAAGRGLQLLFYSVGIGQISSEVPQNLSASRPQDRQFILSSKKLLLSDSGFYLCAWSALYEAFFGQGTRLTVV.

This chain uses TRBV7-8 with TRBJ1-6, with 8 bases lining up with TRBD1. V dropped 5 bases and J dropped 0; count of bases not matched to a gene: 6. This CDR3 contains 17 residues. Looked up from germline, CDR1 is SGHVS and CDR2 is FQNEAQ. This CDR3 is CASSPGGRYSYNSPLHF. CDR3 coding DNA: TGTGCCAGCAGCCCAGGGGGCCGTTACTCCTATAATTCACCCCTCCACTTT.

The V gene is TRBV5-8, the J gene TRBJ1-3; possible D gene TRBD1, 5 bases. CDR3 length equals 14 residues. Germline V gene sequence: CDR1 SGHTS, CDR2 YDEGEE. Trimming cost V 2 bases and J 4 bases, with 10 bases left between them. This chain's CDR3 is CASSFDRDGNTIYF. The CDR3 DNA reads as TGTGCCAGCAGCTTCGACCGGGACGGAAACACCATATATTTT.

J is TRBJ2-2 and V is TRBV30; D call uncertain. This CDR3 has 12 amino acids. Germline CDR1 is GTSNPN and CDR2 is SVGIG (reference sequence). V shed 2 bases and J shed 6 bases, with 7 bases lying between them. This CDR3 is CAWSSLAGELFF. The CDR3 coding sequence is TGTGCCTGGAGTAGTCTAGCCGGGGAGCTGTTTTTT.

The CDR3 DNA is TGTGCCAGCAGCTTGGAATGGGGCGAATCCGGGGAGCTGTTTTTT. It specifies CASSLEWGESGELFF. This chain uses TRBV7-9 with TRBJ2-2, with D tentatively TRBD1 (5 bases). The CDR3 spans 15 residues. Germline V CDR1 and CDR2: SEHNR, FQNEAQ (reference sequence). V gave up 3 bases and J gave up 6 bases, with 14 bases separating them.

As for this clone: The identical CDR3 is also encoded by other nucleotide sequences in the sample. The chain couples TRBV7-9 to TRBJ1-2; maybe TRBD1 (5 bases). This CDR3 region has 14 residues. V was pared by 1 base and J by 2 bases, with 8 bases between. CDR1 SEHNR and CDR2 FQNEAQ come from the germline V gene (reference sequence). The CDR3: CASSLDRGNYGYTF. The CDR3 DNA is TGTGCCAGCAGCTTAGATCGGGGGAACTATGGCTACACCTTC.

The rearrangement links TRBV4-1 to TRBJ1-6, with 10 bases identical to TRBD1. Germline CDR1 reads MGHRA; CDR2 reads YSYEKL. The CDR3 contains 18 residues. V trimming: 4 bases; J trimming: 8 bases; junction bases outside the gene matches: 14. CDR3 nucleotides: TGCGCCAGCAGCCGCGGGACAGGGGATCTAATTGGGGATTCACCCCTCCACTTT. It is translated as CASSRGTGDLIGDSPLHF.

J is TRBJ2-7 and V is TRBV5-1; D gene unclear. V dropped 4 bases and J dropped 5 bases, with 13 bases sitting between them. This CDR3 is 13 amino acids long. In germline, CDR1 is SGHRS, CDR2 YFSETQ. The CDR3 loop is CASSLLSTNEQYF. The DNA of the CDR3 is TGCGCCAGCAGCCTCTTAAGCACGAACGAGCAGTACTTC.

This clone occurred once. The genes are TRBV2 and TRBJ2-3; no firm D call. V lost 1 base and J lost 6, with 11 bases in between. This CDR3 is built from 14 residues. Germline V gene data show CDR1 as SNHLY and CDR2 as FYNNEI. CDR3 in DNA: TGTGCCAGCAGTGAAGTGGGCACCGCTGATACGCAGTATTTT. This codes for CASSEVGTADTQYF. Full variable domain (remainder filled in from reference TRBV2 and TRBJ2-3): EPEVTQTPSHQVTQMGQEVILRCVPISNHLYFYWYRQILGQKVEFLVSFYNNEISEKSEIFDDQFSVERPDGSNFTLKIRSTKLEDSAMYFCASSEVGTADTQYFGPGTRLTVL.

The chain is built from TRBV6-5 and TRBJ1-5; 8 bases are shared with TRBD1. This CDR3 contains 15 residues. V lost 2 bases to trimming and J lost 5 bases; unmatched junction nucleotides: 5. Germline V gives CDR1 MNHEY, CDR2 SVGAGI. Here the CDR3 DNA reads TGTGCCAGCAGTTACGACAGGGGAGCGGATCAGCCCCAGCATTTT. Its translation is CASSYDRGADQPQHF.

The chain couples TRBV30 to TRBJ2-5; tentatively, D is TRBD2 (7 bases). The J call is uncertain, as TRBJ2-7 better fits the DNA end. This CDR3 spans 13 amino acids. From germline, CDR1 is GTSNPN and CDR2 SVGIG (reference sequence). The CDR3 bases are TGTGCCTGGAGTGCGGGGGGCGGGTACGAGCAGTACTTC. The encoded protein is CAWSAGGGYEQYF.

J is TRBJ2-7 and V is TRBV5-6; D is perhaps TRBD2 (6 bases). Germline CDR1 and CDR2: SGHDT and YYEEEE. The V and J ends lost 1 base and 4 bases respectively, with 18 bases between them. CDR3 size: 16 residues. Here the CDR3 DNA reads TGTGCCAGCAGCTTGTCGGCCCCAGCGGGCGTATACGAGCAGTACTTC. The encoded protein is CASSLSAPAGVYEQYF. The full variable domain, its missing parts supplied by reference TRBV5-6 and TRBJ2-7, is DAGVTQSPTHLIKTRGQQVTLRCSPKSGHDTVSWYQQALGQGPQFIFQYYEEEERQRGNFPDRFSGHQFPNYSSELNVNALLLGDSALYLCASSLSAPAGVYEQYFGPGTRLTVT.

The V gene is TRBV6-5, the J gene TRBJ2-5; TRBD1 aligns across 7 bases. Trimming at V came to 0 bases and at J to 7 bases, leaving 8 bases not matched to a gene. Germline CDR1 and CDR2: MNHEY and SVGAGI. The CDR3 sequence is 15 residues long. For the CDR3, the DNA is TGTGCCAGCAGTTACTCGAGGGGGCTAAGTGGGACCCAGTACTTC. Amino acids: CASSYSRGLSGTQYF.

The chain combines TRBV9 with TRBJ2-7, with a possible D match to TRBD1 (7 bases). The V and J ends lost 6 bases and 3 bases respectively, with 16 bases between them. CDR1 is SGDLS and CDR2 is YYNGEE in the germline V gene. This CDR3 has 14 amino acids. CDR3 protein: CASTPGDSYYEQYF. DNA of the CDR3: TGTGCCAGCACGCCGGGGGACAGCTACTACGAGCAGTACTTC.